The next 25 T cell receptor beta chains were all read from a single sample in a study of blood T cell repertoires in COVID-19. Using immunoSEQ multiplex PCR, the repertoire was profiled, and TCRdb retains in-frame clones only, with some absent. The sample lists about 280,000 clones, approximately 86% seen once, with 2.1% in the top ten. Material for sequencing was peripheral blood. These receptors were collected from a woman aged 30 to 39 who had recovered from COVID-19.

The chain combines TRBV28 with TRBJ2-3; D possibly corresponds to TRBD1 (5 bases). In germline, CDR1 is MDHEN, CDR2 SYDVKM. V dropped 2 bases and J dropped 0 bases, with 18 bases sitting between them. The CDR3 is 18 amino acids. The CDR3, as DNA: TGTGCCAGCAGTTTAGCCCTCAGGGTTAAGTATAGCACAGATACGCAGTATTTT. This sequence encodes CASSLALRVKYSTDTQYF.

The CDR3 region has the DNA TGCAGTGCTATCAGGGTCACTGAAGCTTTCTTT. The encoded protein is CSAIRVTEAFF. The chain joins TRBV20-1 to TRBJ1-1, with D maybe TRBD1 (5 bases). Germline loops: CDR1 DFQATT, CDR2 SNEGSKA (reference sequence). Deletions cut 4 bases from V and 4 bases from J, with 7 bases between. The CDR3 totals 11 residues.

V usage is TRBV2 and J usage is TRBJ2-7, with TRBD1 as a possible D gene (5 bases). Germline loops: CDR1 SNHLY, CDR2 FYNNEI. V lost 4 bases, J lost 2 bases, and 15 bases lay in between. This CDR3 comprises 15 residues. CDR3 coding DNA: TGTGCCAGCAGTGGGGCGCGACAGTACGCCTACGAGCAGTACTTC. As protein: CASSGARQYAYEQYF.

The rearrangement uses TRBV4-1 and TRBJ2-7, with D uncertain. Trimming cost V 4 bases and J 7 bases, with 14 bases left between them. Germline assignment: CDR1 MGHRA and CDR2 YSYEKL. This CDR3 contains 13 residues. In DNA form, the CDR3 reads TGCGCCAGCAGCCCAGACATTGAGGTTGAGCAGTACTTC. Its protein product is CASSPDIEVEQYF.

The chain joins TRBV7-8 to TRBJ1-4; 7 nucleotides align to TRBD1. The V gene's germline CDR1 is SGHVS and CDR2 FQNEAQ. The CDR3 sequence is 14 residues long. J lost 5 bases, V lost 5 bases, and 5 bases had no gene match. CDR3 nucleotides: TGTGCCAGCAGCCTTGGACAGGCGAATGAAAAACTGTTTTTT. Protein product: CASSLGQANEKLFF. Variable domain in full (rest from reference TRBV7-8 and TRBJ1-4): GAGVSQSPRYKVAKRGQDVALRCDPISGHVSLFWYQQALGQGPEFLTYFQNEAQLDKSGLPSDRFFAERPEGSVSTLKIQRTQQEDSAVYLCASSLGQANEKLFFGSGTQLSVL.

The rearrangement uses TRBV7-2 and TRBJ1-2; D is possibly TRBD1 (6 bases). The V gene's germline CDR1 is SGHTA and CDR2 FQGNSA. This CDR3 is 13 amino acids long. Between the trimmed V and J ends, which lost 6 bases and 8 bases, there was a span of 16 bases. The CDR3 region is CASRSDSWMGYTF. The DNA for the CDR3 is TGTGCCAGCAGGTCGGACAGTTGGATGGGCTACACCTTC.

V gene TRBV5-1 combines with J gene TRBJ2-2, with TRBD2 matching 9 bases. J gave up 1 base and V 5 bases, and 3 bases lay outside the gene matches. Germline V gene sequence: CDR1 SGHRS, CDR2 YFSETQ. The CDR3 spans 15 residues. The CDR3 DNA follows: TGCGCCAGCAGAGCGGGGGGCTTGAACACCGGGGAGCTGTTTTTT. The encoded protein is CASRAGGLNTGELFF.

The chain recombines TRBV9 with TRBJ1-6, with 7 bases lining up with TRBD1. The CDR3 sequence is 15 residues long. Germline V gene sequence: CDR1 SGDLS, CDR2 YYNGEE. The V and J ends lost 3 bases and 5 bases, in that order; junction bases with no gene match: 5. CDR3 sequence reads: CASSARDSNNSPLHF. In DNA, the CDR3 is TGTGCCAGCAGCGCCCGGGACAGCAATAATTCACCCCTCCACTTT. Looking up the rest from reference TRBV9 and TRBJ1-6 gives the full variable domain: DSGVTQTPKHLITATGQRVTLRCSPRSGDLSVYWYQQSLDQGLQFLIQYYNGEERAKGNILERFSAQQFPDLHSELNLSSLELGDSALYFCASSARDSNNSPLHFGNGTRLTVT.

This chain links TRBV18 with TRBJ1-2; D is perhaps TRBD1 (6 bases). Germline-derived CDR1 and CDR2 are KGHSH and LQKENI. V lost 2 bases and J lost 5, with 24 bases in between. The CDR3 sequence is 18 residues long. The CDR3 region is CASSPSVAGEGYRYGYTF. The CDR3, as DNA: TGTGCCAGCTCACCAAGCGTCGCAGGGGAAGGCTATAGGTATGGCTACACCTTC.

This chain links TRBV6-5 with TRBJ1-5; TRBD1 matches at 9 bases. Trimming cost V 7 bases and J 5 bases; bases outside gene matches: 9. Germline V gives CDR1 MNHEY, CDR2 SVGAGI. This CDR3 contains 15 residues. The CDR3 nucleotides read TGTGCCAGCAAAGTTAGACAGGGGGGGGATCAGCCCCAGCATTTT. The encoded protein is CASKVRQGGDQPQHF.

The genes are TRBV19 and TRBJ1-5; 8 nucleotides line up with TRBD1. The CDR3 runs 14 residues. J gave up 1 base and V 8 bases, and 4 bases lay outside the gene matches. From germline, CDR1 is LNHDA and CDR2 SQIVND (reference sequence). CDR3 residues: CASQGAGSNQPQHF. The CDR3 region has the DNA TGTGCCAGTCAGGGGGCCGGCAGCAATCAGCCCCAGCATTTT.

The chain couples TRBV12-5 to TRBJ2-1; possibly TRBD2 for D (5 bases). The V gene lost 3 bases and the J gene lost 0 bases, with 6 bases spanning the gap. In germline, CDR1 is LGHNT, CDR2 FRNRAP. The CDR3 is made up of 14 amino acids. The DNA for the CDR3 is TGTGCTAGTGGTTTCAGCGGCTCCTACAATGAGCAGTTCTTC. Its translation: CASGFSGSYNEQFF.

This chain joins TRBV2 and TRBJ2-7; 10 positions agree with TRBD2. CDR1 and CDR2 (germline): SNHLY, FYNNEI. This CDR3 comprises 14 residues. The V and J ends lost 5 bases and 1 base, in that order; junction bases with no gene match: 2. CDR3 amino acids: CASSLAGDSYEQYF. The CDR3 DNA reads as TGTGCCAGCAGTCTAGCGGGAGATTCCTACGAGCAGTACTTC.

There are many counts of this clone. Other nucleotide sequences from this sample produce the same CDR3. The J gene is TRBJ2-3, the V gene TRBV6-5; D is uncertain. The CDR3 is made up of 13 amino acids. Trimming shortened V by 6 bases and J by 1 base, and 8 bases separated the two germline ends. Germline CDR1 and CDR2: MNHEY and SVGAGI. DNA of the CDR3: TGTGCCAGCAGCCCGAGAGGCACAGATACGCAGTATTTT. Amino acids: CASSPRGTDTQYF.

V and J are TRBV18 and TRBJ1-5, with D possibly TRBD1 on 6 matching bases. The germline V and J ends were trimmed by 1 base and 7 bases, with 14 bases remaining between them. This CDR3 comprises 15 residues. Germline CDR1 and CDR2: KGHSH and LQKENI. The CDR3 loop is CASSPQGRGEQPQHF. CDR3 coding DNA: TGTGCCAGCTCACCACAGGGCAGGGGAGAACAGCCCCAGCATTTT.

This rearrangement joins TRBV5-6 to TRBJ2-2; D may be TRBD2 (6 bases). The V gene lost 2 bases and the J gene lost 6 bases, with 8 bases spanning the gap. The germline V gene encodes CDR1 SGHDT and CDR2 YYEEEE. The CDR3 loop spans 13 amino acids. CDR3 sequence reads: CASSLGDSGELFF. CDR3 nucleotides: TGTGCCAGCAGCTTAGGGGACTCCGGGGAGCTGTTTTTT.

This chain uses TRBV6-1 with TRBJ1-5; TRBD1 is a possible D gene (6 bases). Germline V lookup: CDR1 MNHNS, CDR2 SASEGT. The CDR3 spans 16 residues. Trimming shortened V by 1 base and J by 7 bases, and 17 bases separated the two germline ends. The CDR3 sequence: CASSEEGQSGWQPQHF. The CDR3 DNA follows: TGTGCCAGCAGTGAAGAAGGACAGTCGGGTTGGCAGCCCCAGCATTTT.

This sequence joins TRBV19 and TRBJ2-1; D is possibly TRBD2 (6 bases). V gave up 1 base and J gave up 6 bases, with 16 bases separating them. The CDR3 spans 16 residues. Germline loops: CDR1 LNHDA, CDR2 SQIVND (reference sequence). CDR3 sequence: CASSIAVEGSRNEQFF. The CDR3 DNA is TGTGCCAGTAGTATAGCCGTGGAGGGCAGCCGCAATGAGCAGTTCTTC.

The chain is built from TRBV5-1 and TRBJ2-3, with 10 bases matching TRBD2. V was clipped by 2 bases and J by 4 bases; unmatched bases: 4. The CDR3 has 15 amino acids. Germline V CDR1 and CDR2: SGHRS, YFSETQ. CDR3 residues: CASSFLAGVSDTQYF. The DNA for the CDR3 is TGCGCCAGCAGCTTTCTAGCGGGGGTCTCAGATACGCAGTATTTT.

The chain couples TRBV10-3 to TRBJ2-3; 7 positions agree with TRBD2. Germline V gene data show CDR1 as ENHRY and CDR2 as SYGVKD. The CDR3 has 16 amino acids. The junction had 11 bases not matched to a gene; V was cut back by 5 bases and J by 3 bases. The CDR3 nucleotides are TGTGCCATCAGTCCCAGCAGCGGGGTGGGAACAGATACGCAGTATTTT. Translating gives CAISPSSGVGTDTQYF.

V and J are TRBV28 and TRBJ2-7, with TRBD2 matching 14 bases. Looked up from germline, CDR1 is MDHEN and CDR2 is SYDVKM. V dropped 4 bases and J dropped 5; count of bases not matched to a gene: 1. This CDR3 has 14 residues. The CDR3 DNA is TGTGCCAGCAGTTCGGGACTAGCGGGAGACGAGCAGTACTTC. This encodes CASSSGLAGDEQYF.

This clone appeared once. The V gene is TRBV5-4, the J gene TRBJ1-2, with D possibly being TRBD1 (5 bases). Germline V gives CDR1 SGHNT, CDR2 YYREEE (reference sequence). Trimming stripped 0 bases from V and 0 bases from J, with 6 bases between. This CDR3 comprises 14 residues. DNA for the CDR3: TGTGCCAGCAGCTTGGGACAGCCTAACTATGGCTACACCTTC. It is translated as CASSLGQPNYGYTF.

The chain joins TRBV5-1 to TRBJ2-7, with 7 bases aligning to TRBD2. Germline V gene sequence: CDR1 SGHRS, CDR2 YFSETQ. The CDR3 has 14 residues. V shed 4 bases and J 5 bases; nucleotides not matched to a gene: 9. The CDR3 region has the DNA TGCGCCAGCAGCCCCCGGACTAGTCCAAACGAGCAGTACTTC. As protein: CASSPRTSPNEQYF.

V gene TRBV5-6 combines with J gene TRBJ2-7, with a tentative D call TRBD2 (6 bases). The CDR3 runs 15 residues. V lost 4 bases and J lost 2, with 16 bases in between. Germline assignment: CDR1 SGHDT and CDR2 YYEEEE. CDR3 nucleotide sequence: TGTGCCAGCAGCAACGGGACTTCGGAACCCTACGAGCAGTACTTC. It is translated as CASSNGTSEPYEQYF.

The chain links TRBV7-8 to TRBJ1-5; 10 bases agree with TRBD1. V gave up 5 bases and J gave up 6 bases; unmatched junction bases: 10. The CDR3 has 16 amino acids. Germline V lookup: CDR1 SGHVS, CDR2 FQNEAQ. CDR3 coding DNA: TGTGCCAGCAGCAGCACCGGGACAGGGGTCAGTCAGCCCCAGCATTTT. Protein: CASSSTGTGVSQPQHF.